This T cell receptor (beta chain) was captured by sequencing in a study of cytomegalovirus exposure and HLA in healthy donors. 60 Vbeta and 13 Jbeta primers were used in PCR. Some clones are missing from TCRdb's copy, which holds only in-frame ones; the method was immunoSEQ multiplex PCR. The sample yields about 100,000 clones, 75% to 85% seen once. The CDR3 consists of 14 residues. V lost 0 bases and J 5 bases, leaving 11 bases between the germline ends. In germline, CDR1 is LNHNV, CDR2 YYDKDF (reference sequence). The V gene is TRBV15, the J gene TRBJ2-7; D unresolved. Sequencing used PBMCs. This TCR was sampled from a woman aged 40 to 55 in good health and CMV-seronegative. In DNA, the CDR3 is TGTGCCACCAGCAGAGAGAACAGCCCGCACGAGCAGTACTTC. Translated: CATSRENSPHEQYF.